The 21 T cell receptor beta chains given below trace back to one sample, sequenced in a study of vaccination and CD4 T cells after COVID-19. The Oncomine TCR Beta short-read assay sequenced DNA from cultured CD4+ T cells. TCRdb processed the PCR reads anew with MiXCR; each CDR3 protein has one entry. Of 20,000 to 25,000 distinct CDR3 sequences in the sample, 43% were seen once. Their antigen targets remain unknown. Time point denoted: late sampling 161 to 241 days after vaccination in a few convalescent patients. Described treatment: approximately 9-day PBMC culture with coronavirus spike peptide pools or control peptides (ViraFEST assay). The material was CD4+ T cells from blood, cultured in vitro, obtained about 7 months after SARS-CoV-2 vaccination. The receptors derive from a human donor who had recovered from COVID-19.

The chain is built from TRBV4-3 and TRBJ2-1; the D gene is possibly TRBD2 (7 bases). V dropped 4 bases and J dropped 7 bases, with 20 bases sitting between them. The CDR3 extends over 16 amino acids. Per germline, CDR1 LGHNA and CDR2 YSLEER. This CDR3 is CASSPEGGLAENEQFF. The DNA of the CDR3 is TGCGCCAGCAGCCCCGAAGGGGGGCTAGCGGAGAATGAGCAGTTCTTC.

The table lists this clonotype with a few counts. The chain links TRBV6-1 to TRBJ1-2, with D unresolved. The germline V gene has CDR1 MNHNS and CDR2 SASEGT. Trimming cost V 4 bases and J 5 bases, with 5 bases left between them. The CDR3 has 11 amino acids. The CDR3 DNA follows: TGTGCCAGCAGTGTCCAGTATGGCTACACCTTC. Protein product: CASSVQYGYTF.

Points on this clonotype: The DNA is omitted, as the CDR3 cannot be located on it reliably, and the CDR3 follows TCRdb's listing. J is TRBJ2-7 and V is TRBV19; the tabulated D call, TRBD2, remains unverified against the DNA. The CDR3 spans 24 amino acids, including both terminal residues. Germline V gene sequence: CDR1 LNHDA, CDR2 SQIVND (reference sequence). CDR3 amino acids: CASSRRTSGLETQYFGPRRYEQYF.

This clonotype was counted between two and nine times. The rearrangement uses TRBV7-9 and TRBJ2-5; 7 bases agree with TRBD1. This CDR3 has 14 amino acids. CDR1 is SEHNR, CDR2 FQNEAQ, per germline (reference sequence). The V gene end was trimmed by 6 bases and the J gene end by 5 bases; junction bases not matched to a gene: 9. CDR3 in amino acids: CASRPTGARETQYF. The CDR3 DNA is TGTGCCAGCAGGCCTACAGGGGCGCGGGAGACCCAGTACTTC. The entire variable domain, with the rest obtained from reference TRBV7-9 and TRBJ2-5, is as follows: DTGVSQNPRHKITKRGQNVTFRCDPISEHNRLYWYRQTLGQGPEFLTYFQNEAQLEKSRLLSDRFSAERPKGSFSTLEIQRTEQGDSAMYLCASRPTGARETQYFGPGTRLLVL.

There are a few counts of this clonotype. This chain connects TRBV12-3 or TRBV12-4 to TRBJ2-5; 7 nucleotides agree with TRBD2. The CDR3 spans 15 residues. J lost 2 bases, V lost 5 bases, and 8 bases had no gene match. This CDR3 reads CASSAVRAGQETQYF. Here the CDR3 DNA reads TGTGCCAGCAGTGCCGTACGAGCGGGGCAAGAGACCCAGTACTTC.

This rearrangement joins TRBV6-1 to TRBJ2-5; TRBD2 agrees at 10 bases. From germline, CDR1 is MNHNS and CDR2 SASEGT. The trim removed 3 bases at V and 2 bases at J, leaving 3 bases unmatched. The CDR3 sequence is 15 residues long. The CDR3 DNA reads TGTGCCAGCAGTGATTTAGCGGGAGGACAAGAGACCCAGTACTTC. Translated, it gives CASSDLAGGQETQYF.

V usage is TRBV7-2 and J usage is TRBJ1-2, with 10 positions matching TRBD1. J was trimmed by 5 bases and V by 7 bases; bases with no gene match: 7. The CDR3 runs 14 residues. Germline V gene data show CDR1 as SGHTA and CDR2 as FQGNSA. The CDR3 DNA is TGTGCCAGCACCCTGACAGGGGGCAATTATGGCTACACCTTC. Its translation is CASTLTGGNYGYTF.

There are a few counts of this clonotype. This rearrangement joins TRBV7-2 to TRBJ2-5; possible D gene TRBD1, 6 bases. V lost 1 base and J lost 4, with 13 bases in between. Looked up from germline, CDR1 is SGHTA and CDR2 is FQGNSA. CDR3 size: 15 residues. This chain's CDR3 is CASSLGWTDGETQYF. The CDR3 bases are TGTGCCAGCAGCTTAGGTTGGACAGATGGAGAGACCCAGTACTTC.

In DNA, the CDR3 is TGCAGTGCTAGGACAGGGGGGGTCGGGGAGCTGTTTTTT. Its protein product is CSARTGGVGELFF. The gene calls are TRBV20-1 and TRBJ2-2; 9 bases are shared with TRBD1. Germline CDR1 DFQATT, CDR2 SNEGSKA (reference sequence). V was pared by 3 bases and J by 7 bases, with 3 bases of the junction left unmatched. The CDR3 runs to 13 residues.

The genes are TRBV6-2 or TRBV6-3 and TRBJ1-2; D remains ambiguous. The V end lost 3 bases, the J end lost 0 bases, and 8 bases lay between the germline ends. Germline CDR1 MNHEY, CDR2 SVGEGT. This CDR3 has 14 amino acids. The CDR3 spells CASSYSSSNYGYTF. The CDR3 nucleotides are TGTGCCAGCAGTTATAGTTCATCTAACTATGGCTACACCTTC.

The V gene is TRBV24-1, the J gene TRBJ1-3; D gene unclear. There are 17 residues in the CDR3. V lost 6 bases and J lost 0, with 17 bases in between. The V gene's germline CDR1 is KGHDR and CDR2 SFDVKD. The CDR3 DNA is TGTGCCACCAGTCCCACCCCGGGCACCCACTCTGGAAACACCATATATTTT. This gives the protein CATSPTPGTHSGNTIYF.

The genes are TRBV15 and TRBJ2-3; weak D call: TRBD2 (6 bases). The V gene's germline CDR1 is LNHNV and CDR2 YYDKDF (reference sequence). This CDR3 contains 13 residues. V dropped 5 bases and J dropped 2 bases, with 8 bases sitting between them. DNA for the CDR3: TGTGCCACCAGCGGGGGGTTCACAGATACGCAGTATTTT. Translating gives CATSGGFTDTQYF.

The chain employs TRBV20-1 and TRBJ1-5; maybe TRBD1 (5 bases). The V gene lost 5 bases and the J gene lost 2 bases, with 16 bases spanning the gap. Germline CDR1 is DFQATT and CDR2 is SNEGSKA (reference sequence). This CDR3 contains 15 residues. The CDR3 DNA sequence: TGCAGTGCTGACCGGGGTCTCAGGGGCAATCAGCCCCAGCATTTT. Protein product: CSADRGLRGNQPQHF.

V and J are TRBV6-4 and TRBJ2-2; D not resolved. Deletions cut 2 bases from V and 7 bases from J, with 8 bases between. From germline, CDR1 is MRHNA and CDR2 SNTAGT. The CDR3 is made up of 13 amino acids. In DNA form, the CDR3 reads TGTGCCAGCAGTGACCTCTTAGGCGGGGAGCTGTTTTTT. Translating gives CASSDLLGGELFF.

This clonotype was seen only a few times. CDR3 in amino acids: CSAEPQGRRGYTF. The CDR3, as DNA: TGCAGTGCCGAACCTCAGGGTAGACGTGGCTACACCTTC. The chain combines TRBV20-1 with TRBJ1-2; D is possibly TRBD1 (5 bases). Germline V CDR1 and CDR2: DFQATT, SNEGSKA (reference sequence). The CDR3 extends over 13 amino acids. The V end lost 6 bases, the J end lost 7 bases, and 18 bases lay between the germline ends.

CDR3 in DNA: TGTGCCAGTACCCCGGGTGCGGGGCGGGAGGGCGGTAATACGCAGTATTTT. Its protein is CASTPGAGREGGNTQYF. The V and J genes are TRBV6-2 or TRBV6-3 and TRBJ2-3; 9 bases map to TRBD2. Germline-derived CDR1 and CDR2 are MNHEY and SVGEGT. There are 17 residues in the CDR3. Unmatched junction bases numbered 20, after V lost 9 bases and J lost 7 bases.

This clonotype has a handful of counts. This chain joins TRBV10-3 and TRBJ1-5; 8 bases align to TRBD1. CDR3 length equals 14 residues. J was trimmed by 9 bases and V by 6 bases; bases with no gene match: 10. Germline-derived CDR1 and CDR2 are ENHRY and SYGVKD. The CDR3 loop is CAISRTGRERPQHF. The CDR3 region has the DNA TGTGCCATCAGCCGGACAGGGAGAGAGCGGCCCCAGCATTTT.

The chain recombines TRBV20-1 with TRBJ1-5; D is unclear. The CDR3 runs 12 residues. Germline CDR1 reads DFQATT; CDR2 reads SNEGSKA (reference sequence). The V end was cut by 0 bases, the J end by 5 bases, with 5 bases between. DNA for the CDR3: TGCAGTGCTAGAGAATTTCATCAGCCCCAGCATTTT. Translated: CSAREFHQPQHF.

The chain has TRBV20-1 and TRBJ2-7, with 9 bases lining up with TRBD2. Per germline, CDR1 DFQATT and CDR2 SNEGSKA (reference sequence). The CDR3 is 13 residues long. The CDR3 spells CSATSGLPYEQYF. The CDR3, as DNA: TGCAGCGCCACTAGCGGGCTACCCTACGAGCAGTACTTC.

There are a few counts of this clonotype. The chain recombines TRBV6-1 with TRBJ1-2; 8 bases are shared with TRBD1. Germline-derived CDR1 and CDR2 are MNHNS and SASEGT. Trimming at V came to 5 bases and at J to 3 bases, leaving 8 bases not matched to a gene. This CDR3 comprises 15 residues. CDR3 nucleotide sequence: TGTGCCAGCAGTAGAGGGACAGGTGGGGACTATGGCTACACCTTC. Translating gives CASSRGTGGDYGYTF.

The chain couples TRBV5-1 to TRBJ2-7; TRBD1 agrees at 9 bases. The CDR3 spans 16 residues. Trimming took 4 bases from V and 2 from J; bases not matched to a gene: 10. CDR1 and CDR2 from the germline V gene are SGHRS and YFSETQ. The CDR3 nucleotides are TGCGCCAGCAGCCACGCCTCCGGGACAGGGCCCTACGAGCAGTACTTC. Translation: CASSHASGTGPYEQYF.